The 10 T cell receptor beta chains given below trace back to one sample, sequenced in a study of blood T cell repertoires in COVID-19 (dated by TCRdb to about 2020). The library was built by means of the immunoSEQ multiplex PCR assay. The clones in this table, taken by TCRdb from immuneACCESS, are in-frame only. Not every clone is retained; where verified, under half of the shortfall comes from an unresolved V gene, and the cause of the rest is unknown. Here the sample has around 70,000 clones; less than 80% occur a single time. The biggest ten clones account for around 27% of the sample. The specimen sequenced was peripheral blood. The receptors originated from a man in his fifties or sixties with active or convalescent COVID-19.

V gene TRBV5-4 combines with J gene TRBJ2-6, with D uncertain. The V gene's germline CDR1 is SGHNT and CDR2 YYREEE (reference sequence). The CDR3 is 16 amino acids. The V gene lost 0 bases and the J gene lost 4 bases, with 11 bases spanning the gap. The CDR3 sequence is CASSLAQRSGANVLTF. CDR3 nucleotides: TGTGCCAGCAGCTTGGCCCAGAGGTCCGGGGCCAACGTCCTGACTTTC.

This clone was counted once. As DNA, the CDR3 is TGTGCCAGCAATAACAGGGGGGGCGAGCAGTACTTC. Protein sequence: CASNNRGGEQYF. V is TRBV12-3 or TRBV12-4 and J is TRBJ2-7, with D possibly TRBD1 on 8 matching bases. Between the trimmed V and J ends, which lost 7 bases and 6 bases, there was a span of 13 bases. The CDR3 is 12 amino acids.

The chain is built from TRBV6-5 and TRBJ1-1; D is uncertain. V lost 4 bases, J lost 5 bases, and 8 bases lay in between. The CDR3 length is 12 residues. Germline-derived CDR1 and CDR2 are MNHEY and SVGAGI. CDR3: CASSLSGTEAFF. The CDR3 bases are TGTGCCAGCAGTTTATCCGGGACTGAAGCTTTCTTT.

This clone occurred once. The rearrangement joins TRBV5-1 to TRBJ2-5; D is unresolved. The germline V gene encodes CDR1 SGHRS and CDR2 YFSETQ. The V end was cut by 2 bases, the J end by 3 bases, with 8 bases between. The CDR3 runs to 13 residues. CDR3 sequence reads: CASSFGVEETQYF. In DNA, the CDR3 is TGCGCCAGCAGCTTTGGAGTAGAAGAGACCCAGTACTTC.

Here the CDR3 reads CASPRRKVDFCEQYF. CDR3 sequence (DNA): TGCGCCAGTCCTCGCAGGAAAGTGGATTTCTGCGAGCAGTACTTC. The chain couples TRBV23-1 to TRBJ2-7; no clear D gene. TRBV23-1 is flagged as an ORF with uncertain function. This CDR3 has 15 amino acids. The germline V and J ends were trimmed by 9 bases and 6 bases, with 24 bases remaining between them.

The chain has TRBV12-3 or TRBV12-4 and TRBJ2-3; D gene unclear. CDR3 size: 13 residues. Between the trimmed V and J ends, which lost 3 bases and 5 bases, there was a span of 9 bases. The CDR3 protein is CASSLRTGDTQYF. For the CDR3, the DNA is TGTGCCAGCAGTTTGAGAACGGGAGATACGCAGTATTTT.

The chain recombines TRBV28 with TRBJ1-4, with a tentative D call TRBD1 (5 bases). CDR1 is MDHEN and CDR2 is SYDVKM in the germline V gene. Trimming removed 8 bases at V and 8 bases at J, with 21 bases between. The CDR3 covers 15 residues. The CDR3 DNA reads as TGTGCCAGCCTCGTGGGGGACTTCGAGGCCGAAAAACTGTTTTTT. Translation gives CASLVGDFEAEKLFF.

This sequence joins TRBV5-6 and TRBJ1-4, with D uncertain. The germline V and J ends were trimmed by 3 bases and 6 bases, with 12 bases remaining between them. The CDR3 loop spans 14 amino acids. CDR1 is SGHDT and CDR2 is YYEEEE in the germline V gene. CDR3 in amino acids: CASSSPGWDEKLFF. In nucleotides, the CDR3 is TGTGCCAGCAGCTCGCCGGGGTGGGATGAAAAACTGTTTTTT. The full variable domain, rest sourced from reference TRBV5-6 and TRBJ1-4, is DAGVTQSPTHLIKTRGQQVTLRCSPKSGHDTVSWYQQALGQGPQFIFQYYEEEERQRGNFPDRFSGHQFPNYSSELNVNALLLGDSALYLCASSSPGWDEKLFFGSGTQLSVL.

The chain is built from TRBV18 and TRBJ2-3; 8 nucleotides agree with TRBD1. CDR3 size: 16 residues. The germline CDR1 and CDR2 sequences are KGHSH and LQKENI. The trim removed 2 bases at V and 1 base at J, leaving 5 bases unmatched. The CDR3 loop is CASSPFPGQGTDTQYF. DNA of the CDR3: TGTGCCAGCTCACCATTTCCGGGACAGGGCACAGATACGCAGTATTTT.

This CDR3 reads CASSEMEAEQETQYF. The CDR3 DNA follows: TGTGCCAGCAGTGAAATGGAGGCAGAGCAAGAGACCCAGTACTTC. The V and J genes are TRBV2 and TRBJ2-5; tentatively, D is TRBD2 (5 bases). Between the trimmed V and J ends, which lost 2 bases and 2 bases, there was a span of 12 bases. The length of the CDR3 is 15 residues. Germline V gives CDR1 SNHLY, CDR2 FYNNEI.